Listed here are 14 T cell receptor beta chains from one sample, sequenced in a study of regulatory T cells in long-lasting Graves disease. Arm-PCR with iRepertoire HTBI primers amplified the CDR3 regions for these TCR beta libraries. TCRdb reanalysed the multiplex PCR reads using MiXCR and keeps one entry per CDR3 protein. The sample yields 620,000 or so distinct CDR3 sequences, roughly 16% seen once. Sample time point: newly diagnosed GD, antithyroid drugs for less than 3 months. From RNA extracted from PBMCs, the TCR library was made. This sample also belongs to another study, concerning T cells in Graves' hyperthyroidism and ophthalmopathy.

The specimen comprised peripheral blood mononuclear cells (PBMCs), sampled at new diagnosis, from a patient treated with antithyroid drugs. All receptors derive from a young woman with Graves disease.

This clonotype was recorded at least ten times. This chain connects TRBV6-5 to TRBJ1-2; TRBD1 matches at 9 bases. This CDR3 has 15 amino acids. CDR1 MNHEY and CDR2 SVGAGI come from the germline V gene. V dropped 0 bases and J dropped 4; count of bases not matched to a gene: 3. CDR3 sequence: CASSYSGGQGYGYTF. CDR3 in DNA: TGTGCCAGCAGTTACTCAGGGGGACAGGGCTATGGCTACACCTTC.

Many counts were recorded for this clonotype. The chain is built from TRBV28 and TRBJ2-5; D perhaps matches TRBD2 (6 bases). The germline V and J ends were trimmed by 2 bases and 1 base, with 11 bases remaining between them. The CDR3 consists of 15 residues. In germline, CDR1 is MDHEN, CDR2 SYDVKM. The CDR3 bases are TGTGCCAGCAGTTTAATAGGTAGCGGCCAAGAGACCCAGTACTTC. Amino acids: CASSLIGSGQETQYF. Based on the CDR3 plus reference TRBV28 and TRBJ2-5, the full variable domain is DVKVTQSSRYLVKRTGEKVFLECVQDMDHENMFWYRQDPGLGLRLIYFSYDVKMKEKGDIPEGYSVSREKKERFSLILESASTNQTSMYLCASSLIGSGQETQYFGPGTRLLVL.

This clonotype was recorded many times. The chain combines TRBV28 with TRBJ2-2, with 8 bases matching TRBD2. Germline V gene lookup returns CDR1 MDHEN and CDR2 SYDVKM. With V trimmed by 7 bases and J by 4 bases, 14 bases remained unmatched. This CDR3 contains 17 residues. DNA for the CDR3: TGTGCCAGCACGAACCCGGGGGGGCCTAAAGGCACCGGGGAGCTGTTTTTT. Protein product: CASTNPGGPKGTGELFF.

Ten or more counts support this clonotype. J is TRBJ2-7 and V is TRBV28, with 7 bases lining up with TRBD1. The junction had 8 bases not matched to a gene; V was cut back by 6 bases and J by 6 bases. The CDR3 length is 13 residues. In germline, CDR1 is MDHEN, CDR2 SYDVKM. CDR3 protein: CASSPTGAGEQYF. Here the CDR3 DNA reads TGTGCCAGCAGCCCAACAGGGGCTGGCGAGCAGTACTTC.

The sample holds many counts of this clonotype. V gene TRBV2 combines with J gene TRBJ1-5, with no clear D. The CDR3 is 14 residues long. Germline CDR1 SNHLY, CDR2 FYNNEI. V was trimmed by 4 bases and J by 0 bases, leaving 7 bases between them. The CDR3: CASSAVNSNQPQHF. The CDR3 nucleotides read TGTGCCAGCAGTGCAGTAAATAGCAATCAGCCCCAGCATTTT.

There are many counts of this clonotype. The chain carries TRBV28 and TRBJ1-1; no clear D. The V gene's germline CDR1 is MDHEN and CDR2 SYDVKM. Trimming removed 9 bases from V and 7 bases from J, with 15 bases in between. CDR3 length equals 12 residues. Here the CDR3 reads CASMGVESEAFF. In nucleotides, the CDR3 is TGTGCCAGTATGGGAGTTGAGAGTGAAGCTTTCTTT.

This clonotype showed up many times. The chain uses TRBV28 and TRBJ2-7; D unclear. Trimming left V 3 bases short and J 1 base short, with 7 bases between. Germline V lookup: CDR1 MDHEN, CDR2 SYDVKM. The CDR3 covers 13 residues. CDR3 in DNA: TGTGCCAGCAGTTTTTATATGTCCTACGAGCAGTACTTC. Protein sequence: CASSFYMSYEQYF.

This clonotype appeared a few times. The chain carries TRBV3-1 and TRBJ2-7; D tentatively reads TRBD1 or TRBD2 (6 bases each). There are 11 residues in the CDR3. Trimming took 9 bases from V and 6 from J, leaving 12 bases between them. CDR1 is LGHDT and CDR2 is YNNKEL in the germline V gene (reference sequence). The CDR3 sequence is CASQGGREQYF. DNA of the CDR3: TGTGCCAGTCAAGGGGGGCGCGAGCAGTACTTC.

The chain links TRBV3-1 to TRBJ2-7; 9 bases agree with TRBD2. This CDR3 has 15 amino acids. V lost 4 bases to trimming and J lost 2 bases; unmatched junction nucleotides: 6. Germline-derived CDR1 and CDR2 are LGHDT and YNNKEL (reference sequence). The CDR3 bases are TGTGCCAGCAGCCGGGCGCCTAGCGGGACCTACGAGCAGTACTTC. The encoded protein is CASSRAPSGTYEQYF.

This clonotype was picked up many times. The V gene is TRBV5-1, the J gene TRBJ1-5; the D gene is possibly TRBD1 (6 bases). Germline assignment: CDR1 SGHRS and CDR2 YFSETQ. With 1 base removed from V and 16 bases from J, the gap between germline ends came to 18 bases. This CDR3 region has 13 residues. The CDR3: CASSLTLTGQLHF. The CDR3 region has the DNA TGCGCCAGCAGCTTGACTCTGACCGGACAGTTACATTTT.

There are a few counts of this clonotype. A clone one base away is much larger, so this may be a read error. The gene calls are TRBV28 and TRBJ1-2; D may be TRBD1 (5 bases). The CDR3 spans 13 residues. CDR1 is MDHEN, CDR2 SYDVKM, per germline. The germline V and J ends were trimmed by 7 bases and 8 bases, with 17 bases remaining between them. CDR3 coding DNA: TGTGCCAGCAAGGGTGGTGCGGGGCTGGGCTACACCTTC. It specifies CASKGGAGLGYTF.

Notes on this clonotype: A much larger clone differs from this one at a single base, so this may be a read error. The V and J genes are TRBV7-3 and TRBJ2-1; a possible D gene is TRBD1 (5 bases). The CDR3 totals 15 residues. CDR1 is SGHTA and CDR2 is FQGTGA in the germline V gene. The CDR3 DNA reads TGTGCCAGCAGCTCAGATAGCTTTAGGGGCAATGAGCAGCTCTTC. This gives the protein CASSSDSFRGNEQLF.

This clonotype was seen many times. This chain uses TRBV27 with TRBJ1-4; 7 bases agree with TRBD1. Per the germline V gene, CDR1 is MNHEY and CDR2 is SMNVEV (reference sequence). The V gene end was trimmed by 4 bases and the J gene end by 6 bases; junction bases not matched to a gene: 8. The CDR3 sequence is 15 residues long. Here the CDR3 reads CASSSYRGLDEKLFF. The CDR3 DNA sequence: TGTGCCAGCAGTTCGTACAGGGGACTGGATGAAAAACTGTTTTTT.

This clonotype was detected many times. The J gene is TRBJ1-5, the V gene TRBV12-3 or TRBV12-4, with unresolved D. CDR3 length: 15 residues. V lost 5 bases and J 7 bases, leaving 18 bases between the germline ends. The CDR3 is CASSPNSELRQPQHF. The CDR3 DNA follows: TGTGCCAGCAGTCCAAACAGCGAACTAAGGCAGCCCCAGCATTTT.